Listed below are T cell receptor beta chains from one sample, sequenced in a study of blood T cells in healthy people across ages. TCRdb ran MiXCR on the 5' RACE reads and lists one entry per CDR3 protein. The table records over 600,000 distinct CDR3 sequences, around 41% of them present only once. The specimen sequenced was blood. Receptors were obtained from a man older than 75 in good health. CDR3s include the opening cysteine and the closing phenylalanine or tryptophan. The D gene is left open where the match is weak. Clone size, where shown, is once, few, many, or a class for clones that have expanded.

d_call,v_call,clone_size,j_call,cdr3_nt,cdr3_aa
TRBD1,TRBV12-3/TRBV12-4,NA,TRBJ1-5,TGTGCCAGCAGTCCGGGACAGGGTCGTAGCAATCAGCCCCAGCATTTT,CASSPGQGRSNQPQHF
NA,TRBV27,few,TRBJ2-5,TGTGCCAGCAGTATAGGGCGGATCGGGTATGGAGAGACCCAGTACTTC,CASSIGRIGYGETQYF
NA,TRBV20-1,NA,TRBJ2-7,TGCAGTGCTAGAGATCGATCACGGAGTGCCTACGAGCAGTACTTC,CSARDRSRSAYEQYF
NA,TRBV7-8,few,TRBJ1-1,TGTGCCAGCAGCCCTATAGGGAGGAACACTGAAGCTTTCTTT,CASSPIGRNTEAFF
TRBD2,TRBV29-1,few,TRBJ2-5,TGCAGCGCCGGACTAGCGGGGGAGACCCAGTACTTC,CSAGLAGETQYF
NA,TRBV6-5,few,TRBJ2-1,TGTGCCAGCAGAGCTGTGGCGGGGCGAGCCTACAATGAGCAGTTCTTC,CASRAVAGRAYNEQFF
TRBD1,TRBV5-1,few,TRBJ2-7,TGCGCCAGCAGCGTAGACAGGGCGGGCTACGAGCAGTACTTC,CASSVDRAGYEQYF
NA,TRBV4-3,NA,TRBJ1-5,TGCGCCAGCAGCCAAGTGTGGGGGGGCAGTAGCAATCAGCCCCAGCATTTT,CASSQVWGGSSNQPQHF
NA,TRBV18,few,TRBJ2-6,TGTGCCAGCTCACCTGACAACTCTGGGGCCAACGTCCTGACTTTC,CASSPDNSGANVLTF
NA,TRBV4-2,once,TRBJ2-5,TGTGCCAGCAGCCGGACACTGAATGAGCAGTACTTC,CASSRTLNEQYF
TRBD1,TRBV7-8,few,TRBJ2-7,TGTGCCAGCAGCTTAGGGACAGGGAGTGTCTCCTACGAGCAGTACTTC,CASSLGTGSVSYEQYF
NA,TRBV29-1,many,TRBJ2-7,TGCAGCGTTGCGGAGAACGAGCAGTACTTC,CSVAENEQYF
NA,TRBV5-1,few,TRBJ2-1,TGCGCCAGCAGCTGGGACGACCGGGGTGAGCAGTTCTTC,CASSWDDRGEQFF
TRBD1,TRBV29-1,NA,TRBJ1-1,TGCAGCGTTGGTCTGTCGGCAGGGGGGAGTAACACTGAAGCTTTCTTT,CSVGLSAGGSNTEAFF
TRBD2,TRBV2,NA,TRBJ2-5,TGTGCCAGCAGCTTACTAGCGAGACAAGAGACTCAGTACTTC,CASSLLARQETQYF
NA,TRBV10-1,few,TRBJ2-7,TGCGCCAGCAGTGAAAGCGGTGCCTACGAGCAGTACTTC,CASSESGAYEQYF
NA,TRBV7-2,NA,TRBJ2-5,TGTGCCAGCAGCTTAGTGTATGGGTCCCTACAAGAGACCCAGTACTTC,CASSLVYGSLQETQYF
NA,TRBV20-1,few,TRBJ2-5,TGCAGTGGCAGCCCACAAGAGACCCAGTACTTC,CSGSPQETQYF
NA,TRBV13,few,TRBJ1-6,TGTGCCAGCAGCTCGAGAGGTCAACCCCGCGGTTCACCCCTCCACTTT,CASSSRGQPRGSPLHF
TRBD2,TRBV29-1,few,TRBJ2-5,TGCAGCGTCTCCCTACTAGCGGGGAATGAGCAGTACTTC,CSVSLLAGNEQYF
NA,TRBV27,NA,TRBJ2-3,TGTGCCAGCAGCTTGGGAACAGGGCAGACGCAGTATTTT,CASSLGTGQTQYF
NA,TRBV6-6,few,TRBJ1-2,TGTGCCAGCAATCCTGCCCGAGGTCCGGGACTATATGGCTACACCTTC,CASNPARGPGLYGYTF
NA,TRBV11-1,NA,TRBJ2-2,TGTGCCAGCAGCTTAGGGCAAGGCCGGGGAACCCTTCGGAGGGAGATCACCGGGGAGCTGTTTTTT,CASSLGQGRGTLRREITGELFF
NA,TRBV6-6,NA,TRBJ1-2,TGTGCCAGCAGTTACGTAGGGACCTATGGCTACACCTTC,CASSYVGTYGYTF
NA,TRBV9,NA,TRBJ1-1,TGTGCCAGCAGCGTAAGAGAGGGAGTTGGGACTGAAGCTTTCTTT,CASSVREGVGTEAFF
NA,TRBV7-3,many,TRBJ2-7,TGTGCCAGCAGCTTAACAGCTTTCTACGAGCAGTACTTC,CASSLTAFYEQYF
TRBD1,TRBV10-3,NA,TRBJ1-5,TGTGCCATCAGTGGGGACAGCGGGAGGAATCAGCCCCAGCATTTT,CAISGDSGRNQPQHF
NA,TRBV4-3,NA,TRBJ1-2,TGCGCCAGCAGCCAAGAGACCAGGCAGGGGAACTATGGCTACACCTTC,CASSQETRQGNYGYTF
NA,TRBV5-1,once,TRBJ2-1,TGCGCCAGCAGCTTGGTAGAGGAGCAGTTTTTC,CASSLVEEQFF
NA,TRBV7-2,NA,TRBJ2-3,TGTGCCGGCAGCTTAGATGGGCAGACGACAGATACGCAGTATTTT,CAGSLDGQTTDTQYF
NA,TRBV5-1,few,TRBJ2-1,TGCGCCAGCAGCGAAGACAGGTACTCCTACAATGAGCAGTTCTTC,CASSEDRYSYNEQFF
NA,TRBV7-2,few,TRBJ2-5,TGTGCCAGCAGCTTATTTGGCCAGGGGTTGCAGACCCAGTACTTC,CASSLFGQGLQTQYF
NA,TRBV9,NA,TRBJ1-1,TGTGCCAGCAGCTCCCCGTATGGTCCAGGGTCTGAAGCTTTCTTT,CASSSPYGPGSEAFF
NA,TRBV4-2,NA,TRBJ2-3,TGTGCCAGCAGCTCCGCGGCTAGCACAGATACGCAGTATTTT,CASSSAASTDTQYF
TRBD1,TRBV6-5,many,TRBJ1-1,TGTGCCAGCATCGGGACAGCTGAAGCTTTCTTT,CASIGTAEAFF
TRBD2,TRBV3-1,few,TRBJ2-5,TGTGCCAGCAGCCAAGCTAGCGGGGGGACGGGTGGCGAGACCCAGTACTTC,CASSQASGGTGGETQYF
TRBD2,TRBV7-9,NA,TRBJ2-1,TGTGCCAGCAGCACACTAGCGGCGAGCTCCTACAATGAGCAGTTCTTC,CASSTLAASSYNEQFF
TRBD2,TRBV7-2,few,TRBJ2-7,TGTGCCAGCAGCGAGGAACTAGCGGGATTAGCCTACGAGCAGTACTTC,CASSEELAGLAYEQYF
TRBD1,TRBV12-3/TRBV12-4,NA,TRBJ1-5,TGTGCCAGCAGTCTCGCAGGGGGGTGGAATCAGCCCCAGCATTTT,CASSLAGGWNQPQHF
NA,TRBV15,NA,TRBJ2-4,TGTGCCACCAGCAGAGAGGGTCCCGGAAACATTCAGTACTTC,CATSREGPGNIQYF